Given below is one T cell receptor (beta chain) in context. Treatment here: randomized to nivolumab then ipilimumab (arm A) or the reverse (arm B). This specimen belongs to a study of sequential checkpoint blockade in melanoma. TCRdb keeps only in-frame clones here, not all; method: immunoSEQ multiplex PCR. The data contain about 17,000 clones, approximately 74% of them singletons. This clonotype originated in a human donor with melanoma. Specimen: CD8+ T cells sorted from blood (inferred from file names), collected from a patient given nivolumab and ipilimumab in sequence.

CDR3 residues: CASSYFDRYNEQFF. The CDR3 region has the DNA TGTGCCAGCAGTTACTTCGACAGGTACAATGAGCAGTTCTTC. The V gene is TRBV6-5, the J gene TRBJ2-1, with TRBD1 as a possible D gene (6 bases). This CDR3 has 14 amino acids. Germline V gives CDR1 MNHEY, CDR2 SVGAGI. Trimming pared 1 base from V and 4 bases from J, leaving 8 bases between.